Sequencing of this T cell receptor beta chain was carried out in a study of PD-1 blockade in classical Hodgkin lymphoma. Overall study: Nivolumab 3 mg/kg was given intravenously every 2 weeks.

Study-wide results and caveats: Unlike CD8+ TCR diversity, which did not rise significantly by C4D1, CD4+ TCR diversity did. Baseline diversity resembling that of newly diagnosed patients was seen in complete responders.

Assay used: immunoSEQ multiplex PCR; TCRdb lists only in-frame clones, some missing. The sample holds tens of thousands of clones; about nine tenths are singletons and the top ten take about 8.8%. Details on this clone: Its antigen is undetermined.

Exposure to brentuximab vedotin varied, and each patient had relapsed following autologous stem cell transplantation. Germline loops: CDR1 SNHLY, CDR2 FYNNEI. The CDR3 is 14 amino acids. Trimming stripped 4 bases from V and 2 bases from J, with 12 bases between. This chain joins TRBV2 and TRBJ2-7, with D unresolved. The sample in question was peripheral blood mononuclear cells (PBMCs), obtained at baseline. The receptor was isolated from a human donor with classical Hodgkin lymphoma. In nucleotides, the CDR3 is TGTGCCAGCAGTGGTAGGGCAGAGCCCTACGAGCAGTACTTC. Encoded protein: CASSGRAEPYEQYF.